The 18 T cell receptor beta chains presented below share a single source sample, sequenced in a study of cytomegalovirus exposure and HLA in healthy donors. The study ran its PCR with 60 Vbeta and 13 Jbeta primers. Using immunoSEQ multiplex PCR, the repertoire was profiled, and TCRdb retains in-frame clones only, with some absent. The sample includes around 210,000 clones, around 77% of them seen just once. The material sequenced was PBMCs. The receptors originated from a woman younger than 45 in good health and CMV-seronegative.

The chain is built from TRBV5-4 and TRBJ1-3; TRBD1 matches at 9 bases. J lost 4 bases, V lost 4 bases, and 6 bases had no gene match. CDR3 length: 15 amino acids. The germline CDR1 and CDR2 sequences are SGHNT and YYREEE (reference sequence). CDR3 protein: CASSDPGQGGNTIYF. As DNA, the CDR3 is TGTGCCAGCAGCGATCCGGGACAGGGAGGAAACACCATATATTTT. The full variable domain, completed using reference TRBV5-4 and TRBJ1-3, is ETGVTQSPTHLIKTRGQQVTLRCSSQSGHNTVSWYQQALGQGPQFIFQYYREEENGRGNFPPRFSGLQFPNYSSELNVNALELDDSALYLCASSDPGQGGNTIYFGEGSWLTVV.

The rearrangement joins TRBV29-1 to TRBJ1-1; 7 bases are a match to TRBD1. Germline CDR1 is SQVTM and CDR2 is ANQGSEA. With 4 bases clipped from V and 3 bases from J, the junction kept 5 bases outside the gene matches. The CDR3 totals 13 residues. The CDR3 is CSVALDRDTEAFF. The CDR3 DNA is TGCAGCGTTGCCCTAGACAGGGACACTGAAGCTTTCTTT.

The chain links TRBV27 to TRBJ2-2; D is possibly TRBD1 (6 bases). CDR1 is MNHEY, CDR2 SMNVEV, per germline (reference sequence). This CDR3 comprises 16 residues. Trimming shortened V by 4 bases and J by 0 bases, and 12 bases separated the two germline ends. CDR3 region: CASSYQTGSNTGELFF. The CDR3 nucleotides are TGTGCCAGCAGTTACCAGACAGGCTCGAACACCGGGGAGCTGTTTTTT.

This clone turned up a few times. The V and J genes are TRBV5-1 and TRBJ2-7; possibly TRBD1 for D (6 bases). Germline CDR1 SGHRS, CDR2 YFSETQ. This CDR3 is 16 amino acids long. V gave up 0 bases and J gave up 4 bases, with 17 bases separating them. CDR3 DNA: TGCGCCAGCAGCTTGGCGGTTTCGGACAGACCTTACGAGCAGTACTTC. Translated, it gives CASSLAVSDRPYEQYF.

This clone was observed a few times. This rearrangement joins TRBV5-6 to TRBJ2-7; TRBD2 aligns across 9 bases. The CDR3 runs to 15 residues. V lost 0 bases and J lost 5; bases outside the gene matches: 6. The germline CDR1 and CDR2 sequences are SGHDT and YYEEEE. Written as DNA, the CDR3 is TGTGCCAGCAGCTTGGTATTAGCGGGAGAGAACGAGCAGTACTTC. It specifies CASSLVLAGENEQYF. The full variable domain, rest sourced from reference TRBV5-6 and TRBJ2-7, is DAGVTQSPTHLIKTRGQQVTLRCSPKSGHDTVSWYQQALGQGPQFIFQYYEEEERQRGNFPDRFSGHQFPNYSSELNVNALLLGDSALYLCASSLVLAGENEQYFGPGTRLTVT.

CDR3: CASSGRENQPQHF. In nucleotides, the CDR3 is TGTGCCAGCAGTGGAAGGGAGAATCAGCCCCAGCATTTT. This chain connects TRBV2 to TRBJ1-5; D is ambiguous. CDR1 and CDR2 (germline): SNHLY, FYNNEI. The CDR3 covers 13 residues. V dropped 4 bases and J dropped 4 bases, with 8 bases sitting between them.

This clone was picked up one time. This chain uses TRBV6-5 with TRBJ1-4; D is ambiguous. This CDR3 has 16 amino acids. Trimming removed 0 bases at V and 3 bases at J, with 11 bases between. CDR1 is MNHEY and CDR2 is SVGAGI in the germline V gene. CDR3 protein: CASSYSIPSPNEKLFF. DNA for the CDR3: TGTGCCAGCAGTTACTCGATCCCCAGTCCTAATGAAAAACTGTTTTTT.

This rearrangement joins TRBV12-2 to TRBJ2-3; the DNA was not compared with TRBD1, the D call given in the table. TRBV12-2 is a known pseudogene. The CDR3 length is 18 residues. The CDR3 spells CASRLAHSSGASTDTQYF. The DNA of the CDR3 is TGTGCAAGTCGCTTAGCCCACTCCTCAGGGGCTAGCACAGATACGCAGTATTTT.

V is TRBV6-5 and J is TRBJ2-3; D may be TRBD2 (6 bases). CDR1 MNHEY and CDR2 SVGAGI come from the germline V gene. This CDR3 spans 14 amino acids. Trimming stripped 0 bases from V and 2 bases from J, with 6 bases between. The CDR3 coding sequence is TGTGCCAGCAGTTACTCGGGACTCACAGATACGCAGTATTTT. Its translation is CASSYSGLTDTQYF.

The J gene is TRBJ2-7, the V gene TRBV7-9; 7 nucleotides line up with TRBD1. The CDR3 covers 15 residues. The V gene end was trimmed by 3 bases and the J gene end by 3 bases; junction bases not matched to a gene: 8. CDR1 is SEHNR, CDR2 FQNEAQ, per germline (reference sequence). CDR3 residues: CASSFQAGGLYEQYF. The CDR3 nucleotides are TGTGCCAGCAGCTTTCAGGCAGGGGGTCTCTACGAGCAGTACTTC.

This clone was seen only a few times. V gene TRBV5-1 combines with J gene TRBJ1-2; maybe TRBD1 (5 bases). CDR1 is SGHRS, CDR2 YFSETQ, per germline. V was shortened by 0 bases and J by 2 bases, with 8 bases between the two germline ends. The CDR3 runs 14 residues. CDR3 nucleotides: TGCGCCAGCAGCTTGGCAGGGAAGAACTATGGCTACACCTTC. Translation gives CASSLAGKNYGYTF. The whole variable domain, remainder taken from reference TRBV5-1 and TRBJ1-2, is KAGVTQTPRYLIKTRGQQVTLSCSPISGHRSVSWYQQTPGQGLQFLFEYFSETQRNKGNFPGRFSGRQFSNSRSEMNVSTLELGDSALYLCASSLAGKNYGYTFGSGTRLTVV.

The CDR3 sequence is CATQTQGRYGGYTF. Written as DNA, the CDR3 is TGTGCCACCCAAACGCAGGGAAGGTATGGTGGCTACACCTTC. This rearrangement joins TRBV28 to TRBJ1-2; the D gene is possibly TRBD1 (5 bases). Germline assignment: CDR1 MDHEN and CDR2 SYDVKM. Trimming took off 10 bases at V and 7 bases at J, with 22 bases between the two ends. This CDR3 is built from 14 residues.

The chain links TRBV5-1 to TRBJ1-3; weak D call: TRBD1 (6 bases). V was trimmed by 4 bases and J by 4 bases, leaving 18 bases between them. This CDR3 is built from 16 residues. Germline V gene sequence: CDR1 SGHRS, CDR2 YFSETQ. CDR3 region: CASSPQDSRTGNTIYF. In DNA form, the CDR3 reads TGCGCCAGCAGCCCCCAGGACAGCCGTACCGGAAACACCATATATTTT.

This clone was found a few times. Other DNA sequences of this sample code for an identical CDR3. This chain links TRBV6-1 with TRBJ1-1, with 7 bases lining up with TRBD1. The trim removed 2 bases at V and 0 bases at J, leaving 0 bases unmatched. The CDR3 is 14 residues long. Germline V gives CDR1 MNHNS, CDR2 SASEGT. The CDR3 nucleotides read TGTGCCAGCAGTGAACAGGGGGTGAACACTGAAGCTTTCTTT. It is translated as CASSEQGVNTEAFF.

The chain links TRBV9 to TRBJ2-3; D is uncertain. This CDR3 comprises 13 residues. Trimming removed 0 bases at V and 4 bases at J, with 6 bases between. The germline CDR1 and CDR2 sequences are SGDLS and YYNGEE. This CDR3 is CASSVGRADTQYF. DNA for the CDR3: TGTGCCAGCAGCGTAGGGAGAGCAGATACGCAGTATTTT.

This clone was seen a handful of times. This chain links TRBV2 with TRBJ2-5; D remains unclear. CDR1 is SNHLY and CDR2 is FYNNEI in the germline V gene. Trimming removed 5 bases from V and 5 bases from J, with 9 bases in between. The CDR3 contains 12 residues. The CDR3: CASSPVRETQYF. CDR3 sequence (DNA): TGTGCCAGCAGTCCAGTTCGTGAGACCCAGTACTTC.

A few counts support this clone. The chain is built from TRBV5-4 and TRBJ1-2; D perhaps matches TRBD1 (5 bases). Trimming left V 2 bases short and J 8 bases short, with 16 bases between. The CDR3 runs 14 residues. Germline lookup yields CDR1 SGHNT and CDR2 YYREEE (reference sequence). CDR3 loop: CASSFNQGSRGYTF. In DNA form, the CDR3 reads TGTGCCAGCAGCTTCAATCAGGGTTCGCGAGGCTACACCTTC. Complete variable domain (other parts from reference TRBV5-4 and TRBJ1-2): ETGVTQSPTHLIKTRGQQVTLRCSSQSGHNTVSWYQQALGQGPQFIFQYYREEENGRGNFPPRFSGLQFPNYSSELNVNALELDDSALYLCASSFNQGSRGYTFGSGTRLTVV.

The chain carries TRBV7-9 and TRBJ1-1; 8 positions match TRBD1. J was trimmed by 3 bases and V by 1 base; bases with no gene match: 4. Germline V CDR1 and CDR2: SEHNR, FQNEAQ (reference sequence). The CDR3 runs 15 residues. CDR3 amino acids: CASSLGGTGYTEAFF. CDR3 DNA: TGTGCCAGCAGCTTAGGCGGGACAGGTTACACTGAAGCTTTCTTT. Based on the CDR3 plus reference TRBV7-9 and TRBJ1-1, the full variable domain is DTGVSQNPRHKITKRGQNVTFRCDPISEHNRLYWYRQTLGQGPEFLTYFQNEAQLEKSRLLSDRFSAERPKGSFSTLEIQRTEQGDSAMYLCASSLGGTGYTEAFFGQGTRLTVV.